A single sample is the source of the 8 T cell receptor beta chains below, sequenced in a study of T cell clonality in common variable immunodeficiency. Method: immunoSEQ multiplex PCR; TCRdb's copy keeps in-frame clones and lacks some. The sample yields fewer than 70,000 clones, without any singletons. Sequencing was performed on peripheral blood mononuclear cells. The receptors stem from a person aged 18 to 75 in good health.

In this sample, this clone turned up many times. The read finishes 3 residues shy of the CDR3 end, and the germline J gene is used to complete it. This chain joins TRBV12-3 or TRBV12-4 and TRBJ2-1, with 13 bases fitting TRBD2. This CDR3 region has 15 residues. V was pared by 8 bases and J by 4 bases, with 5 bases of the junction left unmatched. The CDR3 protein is CASSRTSGSYNEQFF. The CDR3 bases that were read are TGTGCCAGCTCTCGGACTAGCGGGAGTTACAATGAG.

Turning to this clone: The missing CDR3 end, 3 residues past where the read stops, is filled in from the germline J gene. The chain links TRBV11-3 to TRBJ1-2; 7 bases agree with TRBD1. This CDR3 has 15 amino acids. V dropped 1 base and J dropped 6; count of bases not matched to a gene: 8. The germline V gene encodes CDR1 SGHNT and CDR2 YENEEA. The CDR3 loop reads CASSLGPDRADGYTF. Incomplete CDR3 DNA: TGTGCCAGCAGCTTAGGTCCCGACAGGGCGGATGGC.

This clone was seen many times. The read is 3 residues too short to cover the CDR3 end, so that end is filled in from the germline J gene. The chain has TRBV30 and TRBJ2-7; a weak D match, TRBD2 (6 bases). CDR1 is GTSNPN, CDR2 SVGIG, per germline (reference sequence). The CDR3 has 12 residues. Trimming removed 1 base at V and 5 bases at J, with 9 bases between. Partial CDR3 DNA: TGTGCCTGGAGTGCCGGGGGTAACGAG. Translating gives CAWSAGGNE. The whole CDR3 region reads CAWSAGGNEQYF. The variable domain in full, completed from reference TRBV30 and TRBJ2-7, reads SQTIHQWPATLVQPVGSPLSLECTVEGTSNPNLYWYRQAAGRGLQLLFYSVGIGQISSEVPQNLSASRPQDRQFILSSKKLLLSDSGFYLCAWSAGGNEQYFGPGTRLTVT.

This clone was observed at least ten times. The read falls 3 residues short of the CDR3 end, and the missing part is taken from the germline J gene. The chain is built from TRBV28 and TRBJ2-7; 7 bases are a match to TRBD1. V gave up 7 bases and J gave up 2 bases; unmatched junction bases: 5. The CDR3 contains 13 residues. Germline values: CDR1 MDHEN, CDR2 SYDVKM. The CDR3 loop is CASTLTGTYEQYF. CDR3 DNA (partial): TGTGCCAGCACCTTGACAGGGACCTACGAG.

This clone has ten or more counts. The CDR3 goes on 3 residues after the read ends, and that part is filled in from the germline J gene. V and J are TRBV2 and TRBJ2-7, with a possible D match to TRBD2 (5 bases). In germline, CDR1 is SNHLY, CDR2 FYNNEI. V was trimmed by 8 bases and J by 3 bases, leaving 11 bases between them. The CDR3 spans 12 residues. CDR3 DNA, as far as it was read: TGTGCCAGCGGATTCACTAGCTACGAG. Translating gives CASGFTSYE. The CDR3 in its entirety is CASGFTSYEQYF. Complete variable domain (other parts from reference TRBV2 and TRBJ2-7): EPEVTQTPSHQVTQMGQEVILRCVPISNHLYFYWYRQILGQKVEFLVSFYNNEISEKSEIFDDQFSVERPDGSNFTLKIRSTKLEDSAMYFCASGFTSYEQYFGPGTRLTVT.

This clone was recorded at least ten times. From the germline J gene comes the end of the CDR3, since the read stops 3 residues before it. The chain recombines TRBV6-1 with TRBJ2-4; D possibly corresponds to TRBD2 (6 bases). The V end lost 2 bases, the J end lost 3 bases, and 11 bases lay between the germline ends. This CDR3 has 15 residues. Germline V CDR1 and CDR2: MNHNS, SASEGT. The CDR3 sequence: CASSEFQGGKNIQYF. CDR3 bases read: TGTGCCAGCAGTGAATTTCAGGGAGGCAAAAACATT.

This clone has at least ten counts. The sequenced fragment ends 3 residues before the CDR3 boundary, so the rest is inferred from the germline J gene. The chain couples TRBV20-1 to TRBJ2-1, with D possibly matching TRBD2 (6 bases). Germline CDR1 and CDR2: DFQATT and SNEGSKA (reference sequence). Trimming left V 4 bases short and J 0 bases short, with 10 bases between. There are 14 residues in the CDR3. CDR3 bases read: TGCAGTGCTAATAGCGGAGGCTCCTACAATGAG. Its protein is CSANSGGSYNE. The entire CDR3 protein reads CSANSGGSYNEQFF.

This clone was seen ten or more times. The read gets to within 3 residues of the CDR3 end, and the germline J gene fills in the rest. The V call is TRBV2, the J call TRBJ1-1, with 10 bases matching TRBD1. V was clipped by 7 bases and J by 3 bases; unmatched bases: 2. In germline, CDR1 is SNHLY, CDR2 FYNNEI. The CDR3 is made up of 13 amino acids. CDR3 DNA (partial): TGTGCCAGCATGGGGACAGGGGACACTGAA. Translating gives CASMGTGDTE. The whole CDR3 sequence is CASMGTGDTEAFF.